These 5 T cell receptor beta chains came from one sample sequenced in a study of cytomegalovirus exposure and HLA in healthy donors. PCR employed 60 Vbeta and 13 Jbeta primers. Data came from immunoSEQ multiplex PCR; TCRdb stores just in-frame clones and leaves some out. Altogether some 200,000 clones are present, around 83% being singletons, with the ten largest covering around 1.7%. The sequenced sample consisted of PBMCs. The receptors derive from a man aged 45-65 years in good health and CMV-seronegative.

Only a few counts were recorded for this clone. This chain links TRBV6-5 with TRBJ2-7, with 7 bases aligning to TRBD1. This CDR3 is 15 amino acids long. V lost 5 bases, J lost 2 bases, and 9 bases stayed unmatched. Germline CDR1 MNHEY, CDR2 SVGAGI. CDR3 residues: CASSPGQVGAYEQYF. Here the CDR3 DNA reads TGTGCCAGCAGTCCAGGACAGGTCGGGGCCTACGAGCAGTACTTC.

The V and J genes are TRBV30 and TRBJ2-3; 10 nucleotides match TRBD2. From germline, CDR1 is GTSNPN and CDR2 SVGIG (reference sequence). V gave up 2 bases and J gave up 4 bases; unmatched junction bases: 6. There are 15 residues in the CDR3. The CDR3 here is CAWSRVAGGSDTQYF. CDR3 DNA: TGTGCCTGGAGTCGCGTAGCGGGAGGATCAGATACGCAGTATTTT.

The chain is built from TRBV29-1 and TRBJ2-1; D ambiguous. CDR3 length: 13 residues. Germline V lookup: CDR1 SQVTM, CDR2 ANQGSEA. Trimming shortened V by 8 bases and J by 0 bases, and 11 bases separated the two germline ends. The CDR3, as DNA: TGCAGCCTACGCCCTAGCTCCTACAATGAGCAGTTCTTC. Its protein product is CSLRPSSYNEQFF.

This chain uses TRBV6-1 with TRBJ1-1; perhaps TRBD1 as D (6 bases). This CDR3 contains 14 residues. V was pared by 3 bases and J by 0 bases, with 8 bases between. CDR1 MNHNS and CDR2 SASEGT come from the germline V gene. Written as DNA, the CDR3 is TGTGCCAGCAGTGAGGACAGTTTGAACACTGAAGCTTTCTTT. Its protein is CASSEDSLNTEAFF.

In DNA form, the CDR3 reads TGTGCCAGCAGCTTAGGGACAGTTAGGAGTTCACCCCTCCACTTT. It translates to CASSLGTVRSSPLHF. The chain recombines TRBV5-6 with TRBJ1-6; the match to TRBD1 covers 7 bases. Trimming at V came to 2 bases and at J to 9 bases, leaving 8 bases not matched to a gene. The CDR3 totals 15 residues. Germline CDR1 and CDR2: SGHDT and YYEEEE.